The next 31 T cell receptor beta chains were all read from a single sample in a study of CD8 T cells in ankylosing spondylitis. Via MiXCR, TCRdb re-called the 5' RACE reads, giving one row per CDR3 protein. The sample yields 130,000 or so distinct CDR3 sequences, roughly 10% seen once. The sequenced sample was blood, either unsorted or a sorted T cell fraction (not recorded which). These receptors were collected from a female donor with ankylosing spondylitis or in good health (not recorded which).

This clonotype was seen repeatedly, ten times or more. This chain joins TRBV12-3 or TRBV12-4 and TRBJ2-7; D remains unclear. The CDR3 is 11 residues long. Trimming took off 6 bases at V and 3 bases at J, with 6 bases between the two ends. CDR3 in DNA: TGTGCCAGCAGCCCCAACTACGAGCAGTACTTC. It encodes CASSPNYEQYF.

This clonotype was counted ten times or more. This chain links TRBV20-1 with TRBJ2-4; D tentatively reads TRBD1 or TRBD2 (6 bases each). This CDR3 region has 15 residues. The germline V gene has CDR1 DFQATT and CDR2 SNEGSKA (reference sequence). With 6 bases removed from V and 3 bases from J, the gap between germline ends came to 18 bases. CDR3 sequence reads: CSAAAEGGGKNIQYF. For the CDR3, the DNA is TGCAGTGCGGCGGCAGAGGGGGGCGGCAAAAACATTCAGTACTTC.

In the case of this clonotype: This may be a read error: a much more frequent sequence differs by one nucleotide. The chain carries TRBV12-3 or TRBV12-4 and TRBJ1-2, with D tentatively TRBD1 (5 bases). The CDR3 totals 12 residues. CDR3 sequence reads: CASQGRSYGDTF. The DNA of the CDR3 is TGTGCCAGCCAGGGCAGGAGTTATGGCGACACCTTC.

At least ten counts were recorded for this clonotype. This chain uses TRBV5-1 with TRBJ2-2; no reliable D call. This CDR3 has 15 amino acids. Germline-derived CDR1 and CDR2 are SGHRS and YFSETQ. V gave up 1 base and J gave up 0 bases, with 7 bases separating them. In DNA, the CDR3 is TGCGCCAGCAGCTTGCAGGTCCCGAACACCGGGGAGCTGTTTTTT. Its protein product is CASSLQVPNTGELFF.

This clonotype was seen at least ten times. This chain joins TRBV12-3 or TRBV12-4 and TRBJ2-1; weak D call: TRBD1 (6 bases). The V gene lost 3 bases and the J gene lost 6 bases, with 12 bases spanning the gap. This CDR3 is 14 amino acids long. CDR3 region: CASSFAQGFNEQFF. The DNA for the CDR3 is TGTGCCAGCAGTTTTGCCCAGGGGTTCAATGAGCAGTTCTTC.

In this sample, this clonotype turned up many times. V is TRBV7-6 and J is TRBJ2-6; D tentatively fits TRBD1 or TRBD2 (5 bases each). CDR1 and CDR2 from the germline V gene are SGHVS and FNYEAQ. Trimming stripped 5 bases from V and 0 bases from J, with 8 bases between. The CDR3 contains 15 residues. CDR3 DNA: TGTGCCAGCAGCAGGGGACCCTCTGGGGCCAACGTCCTGACTTTC. Translated, it gives CASSRGPSGANVLTF.

This clonotype was observed many times. V usage is TRBV20-1 and J usage is TRBJ1-1, with TRBD1 as a possible D gene (6 bases). The germline V and J ends were trimmed by 5 bases and 2 bases, with 12 bases remaining between them. CDR1 DFQATT and CDR2 SNEGSKA come from the germline V gene (reference sequence). This CDR3 is 13 amino acids long. CDR3: CSAFGTSNTEAFF. CDR3 DNA: TGCAGTGCTTTCGGGACAAGTAACACTGAAGCTTTCTTT.

This clonotype has just a few counts. The J gene is TRBJ2-2, the V gene TRBV19, with 11 bases that match TRBD1. J was trimmed by 4 bases and V by 4 bases; bases with no gene match: 5. The CDR3 contains 16 residues. In germline, CDR1 is LNHDA, CDR2 SQIVND (reference sequence). This chain's CDR3 is CASSTWTGGGTGELFF. Written as DNA, the CDR3 is TGTGCCAGTAGTACCTGGACAGGGGGCGGCACCGGGGAGCTGTTTTTT.

Many counts were recorded for this clonotype. Here the CDR3 DNA reads TGTGCCAGCAGCCTTGGGACGGCTCGTGTTGAAGCTTTCTTT. Amino acids: CASSLGTARVEAFF. The V gene is TRBV7-8, the J gene TRBJ1-1, with a tentative D call TRBD1 (5 bases). Germline CDR1 reads SGHVS; CDR2 reads FQNEAQ. Trimming stripped 5 bases from V and 7 bases from J, with 17 bases between. The CDR3 is 14 amino acids.

There are many counts of this clonotype. This chain uses TRBV7-3 with TRBJ2-3; a possible D gene is TRBD2 (6 bases). Trimming removed 2 bases at V and 4 bases at J, with 19 bases between. CDR1 is SGHTA, CDR2 FQGTGA, per germline. The CDR3 sequence is 17 residues long. The CDR3 reads CASSLRAGGASADTQYF. The CDR3 nucleotides are TGTGCCAGCAGCTTACGGGCTGGCGGGGCAAGTGCAGATACGCAGTATTTT.

This clonotype was seen many times. This rearrangement joins TRBV28 to TRBJ2-3; D gene ambiguous. The CDR3 runs 12 residues. V was shortened by 6 bases and J by 4 bases, with 8 bases between the two germline ends. Germline CDR1 reads MDHEN; CDR2 reads SYDVKM. The CDR3 region has the DNA TGTGCCAGCAGAACCCCAGCAGATACGCAGTATTTT. Translating it yields CASRTPADTQYF.

This clonotype was recorded many times. This chain uses TRBV12-3 or TRBV12-4 with TRBJ2-3, with D unclear. Trimming pared 8 bases from V and 4 bases from J, leaving 7 bases between. This CDR3 is 11 amino acids long. CDR3 sequence: CASAKADTQYF. Here the CDR3 DNA reads TGTGCCAGCGCAAAGGCAGATACGCAGTATTTT.

This clonotype was observed many times. J is TRBJ2-5 and V is TRBV7-2; 7 bases are a match to TRBD2. This CDR3 is 15 amino acids long. Trimming removed 1 base from V and 4 bases from J; junction bases left unmatched: 6. Germline loops: CDR1 SGHTA, CDR2 FQGNSA. The CDR3 sequence: CASSLGGGRGETQYF. CDR3 in DNA: TGTGCCAGCAGCTTAGGAGGTGGGAGGGGAGAGACCCAGTACTTC.

This chain connects TRBV5-1 to TRBJ2-3; perhaps TRBD2 as D (6 bases). Germline lookup yields CDR1 SGHRS and CDR2 YFSETQ. This CDR3 has 13 residues. V was trimmed by 1 base and J by 7 bases, leaving 10 bases between them. CDR3 nucleotide sequence: TGCGCCAGCAGCTTGTTGCGGGATAATACGCAGTATTTT. The encoded protein is CASSLLRDNTQYF.

V gene TRBV9 combines with J gene TRBJ2-3; 11 positions agree with TRBD2. The CDR3 sequence is 16 residues long. The V gene end was trimmed by 0 bases and the J gene end by 3 bases; junction bases not matched to a gene: 3. Germline V CDR1 and CDR2: SGDLS, YYNGEE. The CDR3 spells CASSVGTSGGTDTQYF. The CDR3 coding sequence is TGTGCCAGCAGCGTAGGCACTAGCGGGGGTACAGATACGCAGTATTTT. Complete variable domain (other parts from reference TRBV9 and TRBJ2-3): DSGVTQTPKHLITATGQRVTLRCSPRSGDLSVYWYQQSLDQGLQFLIQYYNGEERAKGNILERFSAQQFPDLHSELNLSSLELGDSALYFCASSVGTSGGTDTQYFGPGTRLTVL.

The J gene is TRBJ1-1, the V gene TRBV11-2; D gene uncertain. CDR3 length equals 14 residues. V gave up 3 bases and J gave up 1 base, with 9 bases separating them. From germline, CDR1 is SGHAT and CDR2 FQNNGV. The CDR3 region has the DNA TGTGCCAGCAGCTTTCTTGCCGCGAACACTGAAGCTTTCTTT. Its translation: CASSFLAANTEAFF.

This clonotype was observed at least ten times. V is TRBV28 and J is TRBJ1-2; 8 bases agree with TRBD1. This CDR3 region has 14 residues. CDR1 and CDR2 from the germline V gene are MDHEN and SYDVKM. V dropped 6 bases and J dropped 2; count of bases not matched to a gene: 5. The DNA of the CDR3 is TGTGCCAGCAGCCCCACAGGGGGGAACTATGGCTACACCTTC. It encodes CASSPTGGNYGYTF.

This clonotype was seen repeatedly, ten times or more. The rearrangement joins TRBV20-1 to TRBJ2-1, with 11 bases matching TRBD2. CDR3 length: 16 amino acids. Germline loops: CDR1 DFQATT, CDR2 SNEGSKA (reference sequence). J lost 1 base, V lost 4 bases, and 6 bases had no gene match. The CDR3 reads CSATGLAGPSYNEQFF. The CDR3 coding sequence is TGCAGTGCTACCGGACTAGCGGGTCCGTCCTACAATGAGCAGTTCTTC.

As for this clonotype: This may come from a read error, since a much larger clone is one base off. This sequence joins TRBV18 and TRBJ2-1, with D possibly being TRBD1 (5 bases). Germline loops: CDR1 KGHSH, CDR2 LQKENI. The CDR3 length is 16 residues. Trimming left V 6 bases short and J 9 bases short, with 24 bases between. The CDR3 sequence: CASSLGQSLLVSEQFF. The CDR3 coding sequence is TGTGCCAGCTCCCTAGGACAATCACTCCTCGTCAGTGAGCAGTTCTTC.

This clonotype appeared many times. The rearrangement uses TRBV5-1 and TRBJ2-1; tentatively, D is TRBD1 or TRBD2 (5 bases each). Germline CDR1 is SGHRS and CDR2 is YFSETQ. V dropped 2 bases and J dropped 14 bases, with 17 bases sitting between them. This CDR3 comprises 13 residues. This CDR3 is CASSFLIGAIKFF. The CDR3 coding sequence is TGCGCCAGCAGCTTTCTGATCGGGGCCATTAAGTTCTTC.

The J gene is TRBJ2-6, the V gene TRBV5-1; 8 nucleotides align to TRBD1. This CDR3 region has 18 residues. V lost 1 base to trimming and J lost 4 bases; unmatched junction nucleotides: 10. CDR1 and CDR2 (germline): SGHRS, YFSETQ. The chain's CDR3 is CASSLSLDRASGANVLTF. CDR3 DNA sequence: TGCGCCAGCAGCTTGAGTTTGGACAGGGCCTCCGGGGCCAACGTCCTGACTTTC.

In this sample, this clonotype turned up many times. This chain joins TRBV7-6 and TRBJ2-2; D remains unclear. Germline CDR1 is SGHVS and CDR2 is FNYEAQ. CDR3 length: 14 residues. With 1 base removed from V and 8 bases from J, the gap between germline ends came to 11 bases. The CDR3 loop is CASSLGVGSGELFF. The DNA for the CDR3 is TGTGCCAGCAGCTTAGGTGTGGGTTCGGGGGAGCTGTTTTTT.

This clonotype has a count of ten or more. V is TRBV20-1 and J is TRBJ2-3, with TRBD2 identical over 8 bases. The CDR3 has 13 residues. Unmatched junction bases numbered 4, after V lost 3 bases and J lost 5 bases. CDR1 and CDR2 from the germline V gene are DFQATT and SNEGSKA (reference sequence). Here the CDR3 DNA reads TGCAGTGCTAGCGGGGGGGCAGGAGATACGCAGTATTTT. Translation gives CSASGGAGDTQYF.

This clonotype was seen only a few times. The genes are TRBV9 and TRBJ2-7; 10 nucleotides align to TRBD2. V shed 0 bases, J shed 6 bases, and the junction held 12 bases outside the gene matches. CDR1 is SGDLS and CDR2 is YYNGEE in the germline V gene. The CDR3 length is 17 residues. The CDR3 region is CASSVGGASGGQVEQYF. CDR3 DNA sequence: TGTGCCAGCAGCGTAGGAGGAGCTAGCGGGGGACAGGTCGAGCAGTACTTC.

The rearrangement joins TRBV6-6 to TRBJ2-3; D remains ambiguous. CDR1 and CDR2 from the germline V gene are MNHNY and SVGAGI (reference sequence). The CDR3 is 12 residues long. The V end lost 6 bases, the J end lost 6 bases, and 10 bases lay between the germline ends. The CDR3 spells CASSPSSDTQYF. CDR3 in DNA: TGTGCCAGCAGCCCCTCCAGTGATACGCAGTATTTT.

This clonotype occurred many times. The chain employs TRBV29-1 and TRBJ2-2, with a tentative D call TRBD1 (6 bases). The length of the CDR3 is 14 residues. Trimming took off 6 bases at V and 2 bases at J, with 13 bases between the two ends. Germline CDR1 is SQVTM and CDR2 is ANQGSEA. In nucleotides, the CDR3 is TGCAGCGTGGGCAAGACAGGCAACACCGGGGAGCTGTTTTTT. It is translated as CSVGKTGNTGELFF.

This clonotype was recorded many times. This chain connects TRBV10-3 to TRBJ2-5; D possibly corresponds to TRBD2 (6 bases). V was pared by 7 bases and J by 0 bases, with 12 bases between. Germline loops: CDR1 ENHRY, CDR2 SYGVKD. This CDR3 has 14 residues. CDR3 in DNA: TGTGCCATCACGCGGGACGCCGACCAAGAGACCCAGTACTTC. Its protein is CAITRDADQETQYF.

This clonotype was seen only a few times. The chain is built from TRBV10-2 and TRBJ2-7, with 9 bases lining up with TRBD2. CDR3 length: 15 amino acids. Trimming cost V 3 bases and J 5 bases; bases outside gene matches: 8. CDR1 and CDR2 from the germline V gene are WSHSY and SAAADI. The CDR3 loop reads CASSDLGTSFHEQYF. The CDR3 nucleotides read TGCGCCAGCAGTGACCTCGGGACTAGCTTCCACGAGCAGTACTTC.

This clonotype was observed many times. The chain couples TRBV5-1 to TRBJ2-5, with 13 nucleotides matching TRBD2. This CDR3 has 17 residues. The germline CDR1 and CDR2 sequences are SGHRS and YFSETQ. The V segment lost 5 bases and the J segment 0 bases; nucleotides outside the gene matches: 7. DNA of the CDR3: TGCGCCAGCAGTCGGACTAGCGGGGGTCGGTACCAAGAGACCCAGTACTTC. Residues: CASSRTSGGRYQETQYF.

The sample holds many counts of this clonotype. V gene TRBV28 combines with J gene TRBJ1-5; D remains ambiguous. This CDR3 region has 12 residues. In germline, CDR1 is MDHEN, CDR2 SYDVKM. V was pared by 7 bases and J by 7 bases, with 11 bases between. CDR3 DNA: TGTGCCAGCACCCCACAGATGCAGCCCCAGCATTTT. This sequence encodes CASTPQMQPQHF.

This clonotype showed up many times. The J gene is TRBJ2-1, the V gene TRBV3-1, with a possible D match to TRBD2 (6 bases). Per the germline V gene, CDR1 is LGHDT and CDR2 is YNNKEL (reference sequence). Trimming removed 5 bases from V and 1 base from J, with 12 bases in between. The CDR3 covers 15 residues. The CDR3 here is CASSTREMSYNEQFF. The CDR3 DNA follows: TGTGCCAGCAGCACCCGGGAGATGTCCTACAATGAGCAGTTCTTC.